Sequencing of this T cell receptor (beta chain) was carried out in a study of cytomegalovirus exposure and HLA in healthy donors. Study-wide points: Being productive about 87% or about 30% of the time was typical of most TCR beta V segments in an earlier analysis.

CDR3 length: 13 residues. Germline lookup yields CDR1 GTSNPN and CDR2 SVGIG (reference sequence). The V gene end was trimmed by 0 bases and the J gene end by 7 bases; junction bases not matched to a gene: 2. Primers: 60 Vbeta forward and 13 Jbeta reverse. Sequenced by immunoSEQ multiplex PCR; TCRdb stores in-frame clones only, minus some. The sample has under 150,000 clones; 75% to 85% are singletons. As to this clone: What it binds is unknown.

V gene TRBV30 combines with J gene TRBJ1-5; TRBD1 matches at 8 bases. Sequenced sample: PBMCs. This clonotype was sampled from a woman in her 50s in good health and CMV-seropositive. CDR3 nucleotides: TGTGCCTGGAGTGTCCACAGGGGGCAGCCCCAGCATTTT. It is translated as CAWSVHRGQPQHF. Together with reference TRBV30 and TRBJ1-5, the CDR3 gives the full variable domain: SQTIHQWPATLVQPVGSPLSLECTVEGTSNPNLYWYRQAAGRGLQLLFYSVGIGQISSEVPQNLSASRPQDRQFILSSKKLLLSDSGFYLCAWSVHRGQPQHFGDGTRLSIL.